Each of the 25 T cell receptor beta chains below was sequenced from the same sample in a study of blood T cells in healthy people across ages. Together with a sample-barcoded 5' primer, a J-beta primer mix was included in a second PCR lasting about 6 to 12 cycles. Each CDR3 protein is one row after TCRdb ran MiXCR on the 5' RACE reads. The sample yields approximately 490,000 distinct CDR3 sequences, 24% seen once. This sample was shared with a second study, whose subject was T cells of mothers and their children.

The sequencing input was blood. These TCRs come from a boy younger than 18 in good health.

The chain uses TRBV2 and TRBJ2-3, with 10 bases fitting TRBD2. The CDR3 loop spans 20 amino acids. The germline V gene has CDR1 SNHLY and CDR2 FYNNEI. V lost 6 bases and J lost 1; bases outside the gene matches: 19. The chain's CDR3 is CASREPASSGGTRGTDTQYF. The CDR3 region has the DNA TGTGCCAGCAGGGAACCCGCTTCTAGCGGGGGAACGAGGGGCACAGATACGCAGTATTTT.

This clonotype occurred a few times. The gene calls are TRBV29-1 and TRBJ2-5; tentative D call: TRBD2 (6 bases). The germline V gene encodes CDR1 SQVTM and CDR2 ANQGSEA. The CDR3 covers 14 residues. V lost 4 bases and J 2 bases, leaving 14 bases between the germline ends. The CDR3 DNA reads TGCAGCGTTGGTCCGGGCGGGATTCAAGAGACCCAGTACTTC. It translates to CSVGPGGIQETQYF.

This clonotype showed up just once. The rearrangement links TRBV6-5 to TRBJ2-5; D call uncertain. The V gene lost 0 bases and the J gene lost 5 bases, with 16 bases spanning the gap. Germline values: CDR1 MNHEY, CDR2 SVGAGI. The CDR3 loop spans 16 amino acids. CDR3 loop: CASSYSSRSSQETQYF. Written as DNA, the CDR3 is TGTGCCAGCAGTTACTCTTCTAGGAGTTCCCAGGAGACCCAGTACTTC.

The chain combines TRBV29-1 with TRBJ2-5, with 9 bases that match TRBD2. J gave up 2 bases and V 8 bases, and 9 bases lay outside the gene matches. This CDR3 has 14 amino acids. Germline CDR1 SQVTM, CDR2 ANQGSEA. The CDR3 loop reads CSSRRAGGQETQYF. CDR3 nucleotides: TGCAGCTCTCGAAGGGCGGGAGGGCAAGAGACCCAGTACTTC. Using reference TRBV29-1 and TRBJ2-5 for the parts outside the CDR3, the full variable domain is SAVISQKPSRDICQRGTSLTIQCQVDSQVTMMFWYRQQPGQSLTLIATANQGSEATYESGFVIDKFPISRPNLTFSTLTVSNMSPEDSSIYLCSSRRAGGQETQYFGPGTRLLVL.

This chain connects TRBV28 to TRBJ1-2; D not resolved. V was clipped by 3 bases and J by 2 bases, with 4 bases between them. Germline CDR1 MDHEN, CDR2 SYDVKM. The CDR3 loop spans 12 amino acids. The CDR3 DNA sequence: TGTGCCAGCAGTTTTCGGAACTATGGCTACACCTTC. It encodes CASSFRNYGYTF.

The gene calls are TRBV30 and TRBJ1-3; TRBD1 agrees at 10 bases. Germline loops: CDR1 GTSNPN, CDR2 SVGIG (reference sequence). There are 13 residues in the CDR3. Trimming removed 2 bases from V and 7 bases from J; junction bases left unmatched: 2. CDR3 loop: CAWSTGQGNTIYF. CDR3 in DNA: TGTGCCTGGAGTACGGGACAGGGGAACACCATATATTTT.

This clonotype was found once. The chain links TRBV4-3 to TRBJ1-6; tentative D call: TRBD1 (6 bases). CDR1 and CDR2 (germline): LGHNA, YSLEER. CDR3 length equals 14 residues. Trimming shortened V by 4 bases and J by 10 bases, and 14 bases separated the two germline ends. Here the CDR3 DNA reads TGCGCCAGCAGCCTCCAGGGTGGGGGCTCACCCCTCCACTTT. As protein: CASSLQGGGSPLHF.

Many counts were recorded for this clonotype. The chain couples TRBV7-2 to TRBJ2-7, with D possibly being TRBD1 or TRBD2 (5 bases each). Per germline, CDR1 SGHTA and CDR2 FQGNSA. V was shortened by 5 bases and J by 3 bases, with 11 bases between the two germline ends. This CDR3 region has 13 residues. CDR3 protein: CASSRGRVYEQYF. DNA of the CDR3: TGTGCCAGCAGCCGGGGACGGGTCTACGAGCAGTACTTC.

This sequence joins TRBV7-2 and TRBJ2-7; a weak D match, TRBD1 (6 bases). The CDR3 spans 15 residues. Trimming took 2 bases from V and 1 from J, leaving 12 bases between them. CDR1 and CDR2 from the germline V gene are SGHTA and FQGNSA. CDR3 amino acids: CASSLFAQGSYEQYF. The CDR3 DNA follows: TGTGCCAGCAGCTTATTTGCCCAGGGGTCCTACGAGCAGTACTTC.

The V and J genes are TRBV7-9 and TRBJ2-1; 13 bases fit TRBD2. There are 15 residues in the CDR3. Germline CDR1 is SEHNR and CDR2 is FQNEAQ (reference sequence). Unmatched junction bases numbered 6, after V lost 7 bases and J lost 6 bases. For the CDR3, the DNA is TGTGCCAGCACCCCCAGGACTAGCGGGGGCAATGAGCAGTTCTTC. Protein product: CASTPRTSGGNEQFF.

This clonotype was observed a few times. V gene TRBV4-2 combines with J gene TRBJ2-1, with 8 nucleotides matching TRBD1. Germline lookup yields CDR1 LGHNA and CDR2 YNFKEQ. This CDR3 has 16 residues. Trimming removed 0 bases from V and 5 bases from J; junction bases left unmatched: 6. The CDR3 bases are TGTGCCAGCAGCCAAGATCCAGCAGGGGGCAACAATGAGCAGTTCTTC. Translation: CASSQDPAGGNNEQFF.

The rearrangement joins TRBV6-5 to TRBJ2-5; 8 nucleotides match TRBD1. TRBJ2-7 matches the DNA end more closely, so the J call is doubtful. This CDR3 region has 14 residues. Germline V gene lookup returns CDR1 MNHEY and CDR2 SVGAGI. As DNA, the CDR3 is TGTGCCAGCAGAAGACAGGGGCCCTCCTACGAGCAGTACTTC. As protein: CASRRQGPSYEQYF.

This chain connects TRBV24-1 to TRBJ1-2; the match to TRBD1 covers 9 bases. The CDR3 loop spans 13 amino acids. Germline V gives CDR1 KGHDR, CDR2 SFDVKD. V lost 5 bases and J lost 6; bases outside the gene matches: 3. CDR3 protein: CATSGDREHGYTF. The CDR3 DNA reads TGTGCCACCAGTGGGGACAGGGAACATGGCTACACCTTC.

This clonotype was seen only a few times. The CDR3 DNA reads TGTGCCACCACCACTCGAGCGGGAGAGCTGGGCGGGGAGCTGTTTTTT. The encoded protein is CATTTRAGELGGELFF. The chain links TRBV15 to TRBJ2-2; 8 nucleotides match TRBD2. Germline V gene sequence: CDR1 LNHNV, CDR2 YYDKDF (reference sequence). The V and J ends lost 7 bases and 7 bases, in that order; junction bases with no gene match: 14. The CDR3 consists of 16 residues.

This clonotype has only a few counts. The chain uses TRBV6-6 and TRBJ2-5; 7 bases fit TRBD2. Germline CDR1 reads MNHNY; CDR2 reads SVGAGI (reference sequence). The CDR3 is made up of 14 amino acids. V lost 0 bases to trimming and J lost 3 bases; unmatched junction nucleotides: 1. The CDR3 coding sequence is TGTGCCAGCAGTTACTCGGGAGGGGAAGAGACCCAGTACTTC. Protein product: CASSYSGGEETQYF.

In its sample, this clonotype was seen a few times. The chain employs TRBV5-5 and TRBJ2-6; D is unclear. The V end was cut by 2 bases, the J end by 0 bases, with 9 bases between. This CDR3 spans 16 amino acids. Germline V gene data show CDR1 as SGHKS and CDR2 as YYEKEE (reference sequence). The CDR3 DNA is TGTGCCAGCAGCTTAACTTCAGACTCTGGGGCCAACGTCCTGACTTTC. Amino acids: CASSLTSDSGANVLTF.

This clonotype was detected a few times. This chain connects TRBV7-2 to TRBJ2-1, with D maybe TRBD2 (6 bases). V shed 4 bases and J shed 10 bases, with 17 bases lying between them. Per germline, CDR1 SGHTA and CDR2 FQGNSA. The CDR3 spans 14 residues. The CDR3 sequence is CASSWGGGFDEQFF. CDR3 nucleotide sequence: TGTGCCAGCAGCTGGGGTGGGGGGTTTGACGAGCAGTTCTTC.

The genes are TRBV20-1 and TRBJ2-4; tentative D call: TRBD2 (6 bases). Germline values: CDR1 DFQATT, CDR2 SNEGSKA (reference sequence). The CDR3 is made up of 13 amino acids. V shed 5 bases and J shed 7 bases, with 15 bases lying between them. The CDR3 DNA follows: TGCAGTGCTTACTGGACTACCCCGAACATTCAGTACTTC. This gives the protein CSAYWTTPNIQYF.

This clonotype occurred a few times. The chain combines TRBV5-1 with TRBJ2-6; 10 bases are shared with TRBD1. J gave up 0 bases and V 2 bases, and 5 bases lay outside the gene matches. This CDR3 is built from 18 residues. The germline gives CDR1 SGHRS, CDR2 YFSETQ. The chain's CDR3 is CASSFRDRGSSGANVLTF. The CDR3 DNA follows: TGCGCCAGCAGCTTCCGGGACAGGGGATCCTCTGGGGCCAACGTCCTGACTTTC.

Details on this clonotype: This clone may be a read error of a much larger clone one base away. V gene TRBV15 combines with J gene TRBJ2-3; 10 bases fit TRBD2. Germline V gene data show CDR1 as LNHNV and CDR2 as YYDKDF (reference sequence). V was clipped by 1 base and J by 4 bases; unmatched bases: 5. The CDR3 consists of 16 residues. CDR3 sequence reads: CATSRGRSGGADTQYF. The CDR3 DNA follows: TGTGCCACCAGCAGAGGTCGGAGCGGGGGGGCAGATACGCAGTATTTT.

This sequence joins TRBV29-1 and TRBJ2-2, with D hard to call. There are 11 residues in the CDR3. Trimming left V 4 bases short and J 7 bases short, with 7 bases between. Per the germline V gene, CDR1 is SQVTM and CDR2 is ANQGSEA. In DNA form, the CDR3 reads TGCAGCGTTGGAGGTGGCGGGGAGCTGTTTTTT. Its translation is CSVGGGGELFF.

In its sample, this clonotype was seen a few times. At one of its ends the junction is not consistent with the germline gene, which may arise from a read error. CDR3 sequence: CASSFFKESYEQYF. The CDR3 DNA reads TGTGCCAGTAGTTTTTTTAAGGAGTCCTACGAGCAGTACTTC. V usage is TRBV27 and J usage is TRBJ2-7; D uncertain. This CDR3 region has 14 residues. Germline V gene sequence: CDR1 MNHEY, CDR2 SMNVEV (reference sequence).

This clonotype has a handful of counts. The V and J genes are TRBV28 and TRBJ2-1; 9 bases fit TRBD1. Germline CDR1 is MDHEN and CDR2 is SYDVKM. V lost 6 bases, J lost 7 bases, and 7 bases stayed unmatched. The CDR3 consists of 14 residues. This CDR3 is CASSNGQGRNEQFF. CDR3 DNA: TGTGCCAGCAGCAACGGACAGGGGAGGAATGAGCAGTTCTTC.

This clonotype has just a few counts. The CDR3 here is CASSVAPGQGYEQYF. CDR3 nucleotide sequence: TGTGCCAGCAGCGTAGCTCCGGGACAGGGCTACGAGCAGTACTTC. The V and J genes are TRBV9 and TRBJ2-5; 9 bases agree with TRBD1. The assigned J gene may be wrong: the sequence end matches TRBJ2-7 better. The CDR3 has 15 amino acids. Germline values: CDR1 SGDLS, CDR2 YYNGEE.

This clonotype was detected a few times. This rearrangement joins TRBV5-1 to TRBJ2-7; the D is unclear. Trimming took off 5 bases at V and 3 bases at J, with 12 bases between the two ends. CDR1 SGHRS and CDR2 YFSETQ come from the germline V gene. There are 13 residues in the CDR3. CDR3 coding DNA: TGCGCCAGCAGGGATGATACATTCTACGAGCAGTACTTC. This gives the protein CASRDDTFYEQYF.